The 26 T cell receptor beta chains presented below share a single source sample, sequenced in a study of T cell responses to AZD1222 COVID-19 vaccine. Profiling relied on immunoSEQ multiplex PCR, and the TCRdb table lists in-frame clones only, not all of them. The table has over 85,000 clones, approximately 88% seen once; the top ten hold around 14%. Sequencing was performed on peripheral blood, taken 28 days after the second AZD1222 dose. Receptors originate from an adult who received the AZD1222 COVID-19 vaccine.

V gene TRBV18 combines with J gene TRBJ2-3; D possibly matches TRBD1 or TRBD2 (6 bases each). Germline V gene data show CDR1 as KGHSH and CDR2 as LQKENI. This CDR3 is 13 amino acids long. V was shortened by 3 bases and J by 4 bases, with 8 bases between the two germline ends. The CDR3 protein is CASSPGGPDTQYF. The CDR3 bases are TGTGCCAGCTCACCGGGGGGCCCAGATACGCAGTATTTT.

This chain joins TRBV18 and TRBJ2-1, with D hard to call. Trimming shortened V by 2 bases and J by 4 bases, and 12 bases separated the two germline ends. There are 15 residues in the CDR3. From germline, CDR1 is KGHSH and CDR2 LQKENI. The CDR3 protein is CASSPEVGSYNEQFF. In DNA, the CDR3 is TGTGCCAGCTCACCAGAGGTAGGATCTTACAATGAGCAGTTCTTC.

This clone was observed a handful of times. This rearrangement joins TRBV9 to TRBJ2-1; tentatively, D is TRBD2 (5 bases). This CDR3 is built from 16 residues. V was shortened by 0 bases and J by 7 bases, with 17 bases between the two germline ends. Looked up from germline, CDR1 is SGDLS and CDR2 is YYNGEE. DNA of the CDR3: TGTGCCAGCAGCGTAGAGGCGGGCTGGGCTTCGAATGAGCAGTTCTTC. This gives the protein CASSVEAGWASNEQFF.

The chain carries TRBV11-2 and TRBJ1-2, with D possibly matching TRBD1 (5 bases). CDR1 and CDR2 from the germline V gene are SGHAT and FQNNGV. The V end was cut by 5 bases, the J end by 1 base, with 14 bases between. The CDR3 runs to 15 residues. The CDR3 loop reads CASSPSSGNNYGYTF. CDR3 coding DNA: TGTGCCAGCAGCCCCTCTTCAGGGAATAACTATGGCTACACCTTC.

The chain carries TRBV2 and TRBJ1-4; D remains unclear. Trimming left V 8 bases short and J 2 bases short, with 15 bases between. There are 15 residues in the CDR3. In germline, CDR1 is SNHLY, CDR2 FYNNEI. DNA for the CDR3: TGTGCCAGCGAGAGGGAGACGGGCACTAATGAAAAACTGTTTTTT. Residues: CASERETGTNEKLFF.

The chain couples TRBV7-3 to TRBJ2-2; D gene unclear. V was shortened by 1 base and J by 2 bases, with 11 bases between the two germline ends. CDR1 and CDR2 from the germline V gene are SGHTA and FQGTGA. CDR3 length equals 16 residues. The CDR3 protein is CASSLMAAANTGELFF. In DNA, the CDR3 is TGTGCCAGCAGCTTAATGGCCGCCGCTAACACCGGGGAGCTGTTTTTT.

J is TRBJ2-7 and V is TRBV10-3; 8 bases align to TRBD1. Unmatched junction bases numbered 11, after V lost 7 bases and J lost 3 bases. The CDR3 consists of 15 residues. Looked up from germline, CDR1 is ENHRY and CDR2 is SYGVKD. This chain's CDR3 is CAITRGQGQLYEQYF. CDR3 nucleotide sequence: TGTGCCATCACCCGAGGACAGGGCCAACTCTACGAGCAGTACTTC.

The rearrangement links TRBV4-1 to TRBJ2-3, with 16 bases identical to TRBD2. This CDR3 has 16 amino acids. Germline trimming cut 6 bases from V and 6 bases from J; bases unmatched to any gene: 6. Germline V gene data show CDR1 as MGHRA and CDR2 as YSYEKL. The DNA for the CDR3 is TGCGCCAGCAGTCAGGGACTAGCGGGAGGGTTGGATACGCAGTATTTT. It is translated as CASSQGLAGGLDTQYF.

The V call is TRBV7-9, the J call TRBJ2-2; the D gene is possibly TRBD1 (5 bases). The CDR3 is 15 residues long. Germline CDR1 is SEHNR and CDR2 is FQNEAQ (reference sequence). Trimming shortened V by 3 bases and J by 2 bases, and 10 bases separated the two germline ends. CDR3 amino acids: CASSFNWGNTGELFF. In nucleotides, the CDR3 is TGTGCCAGCAGCTTCAACTGGGGCAACACCGGGGAGCTGTTTTTT.

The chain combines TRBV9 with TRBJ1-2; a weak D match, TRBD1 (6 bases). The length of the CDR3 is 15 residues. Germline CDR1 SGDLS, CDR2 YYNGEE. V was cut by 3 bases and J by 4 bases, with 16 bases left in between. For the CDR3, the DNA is TGTGCCAGCAGCGAATTCCGGGGGCCTGGCTATGGCTACACCTTC. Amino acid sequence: CASSEFRGPGYGYTF.

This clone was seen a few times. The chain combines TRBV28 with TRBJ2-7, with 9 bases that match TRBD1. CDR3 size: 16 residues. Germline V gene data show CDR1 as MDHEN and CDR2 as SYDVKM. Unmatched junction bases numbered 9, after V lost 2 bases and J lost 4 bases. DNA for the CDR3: TGTGCCAGCAGTTTACATGGGGGACAGGGACATTACGAGCAGTACTTC. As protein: CASSLHGGQGHYEQYF.

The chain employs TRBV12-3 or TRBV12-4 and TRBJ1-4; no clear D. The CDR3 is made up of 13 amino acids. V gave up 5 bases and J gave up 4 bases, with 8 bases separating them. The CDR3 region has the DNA TGTGCCAGCAGTCCTCAGAGTAATGAAAAACTGTTTTTT. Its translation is CASSPQSNEKLFF.

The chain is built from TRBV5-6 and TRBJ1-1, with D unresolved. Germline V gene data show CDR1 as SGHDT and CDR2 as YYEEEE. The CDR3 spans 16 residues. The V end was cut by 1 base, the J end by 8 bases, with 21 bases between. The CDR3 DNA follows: TGTGCCAGCAGCTTGCTACTAACACCCTCTTCGGCGGAAGCTTTCTTT. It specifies CASSLLLTPSSAEAFF.

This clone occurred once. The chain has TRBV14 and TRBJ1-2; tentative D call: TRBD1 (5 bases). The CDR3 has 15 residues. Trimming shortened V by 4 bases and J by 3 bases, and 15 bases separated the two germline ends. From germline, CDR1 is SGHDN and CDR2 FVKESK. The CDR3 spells CASSRGFLGDYGYTF. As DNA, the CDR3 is TGTGCCAGCAGCCGGGGGTTTTTGGGGGACTATGGCTACACCTTC.

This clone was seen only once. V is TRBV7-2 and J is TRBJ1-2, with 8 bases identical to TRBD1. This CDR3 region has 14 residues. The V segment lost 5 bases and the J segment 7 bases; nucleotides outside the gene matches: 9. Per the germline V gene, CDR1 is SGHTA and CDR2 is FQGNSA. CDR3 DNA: TGTGCCAGCAGCCTGGACAGGGCTTCAGGTGGCTACACCTTC. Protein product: CASSLDRASGGYTF.

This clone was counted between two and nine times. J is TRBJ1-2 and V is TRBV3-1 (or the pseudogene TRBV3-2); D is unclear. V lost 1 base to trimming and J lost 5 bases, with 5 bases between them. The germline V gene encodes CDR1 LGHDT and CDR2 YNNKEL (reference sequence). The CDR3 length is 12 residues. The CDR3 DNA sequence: TGTGCCAGCAGCCAAGGAGGATATGGCTACACCTTC. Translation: CASSQGGYGYTF.

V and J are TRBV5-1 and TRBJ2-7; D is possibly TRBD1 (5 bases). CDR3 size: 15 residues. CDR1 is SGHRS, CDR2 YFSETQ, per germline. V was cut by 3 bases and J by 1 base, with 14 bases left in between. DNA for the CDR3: TGCGCCAGCAGCTATAACAGGTCCCCATCCTACGAGCAGTACTTC. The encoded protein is CASSYNRSPSYEQYF.

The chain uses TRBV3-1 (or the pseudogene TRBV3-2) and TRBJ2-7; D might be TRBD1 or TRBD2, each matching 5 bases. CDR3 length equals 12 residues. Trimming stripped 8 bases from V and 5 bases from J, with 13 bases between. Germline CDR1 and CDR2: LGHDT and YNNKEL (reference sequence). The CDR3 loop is CASRGRADEQYF. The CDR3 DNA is TGTGCCAGCCGGGGCAGAGCGGACGAGCAGTACTTC.

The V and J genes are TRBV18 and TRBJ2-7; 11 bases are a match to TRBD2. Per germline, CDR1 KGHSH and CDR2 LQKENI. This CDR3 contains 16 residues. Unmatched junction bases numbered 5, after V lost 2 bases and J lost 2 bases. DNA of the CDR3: TGTGCCAGCTCACCATTAACTAGCGGGAGCCCCTACGAGCAGTACTTC. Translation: CASSPLTSGSPYEQYF.

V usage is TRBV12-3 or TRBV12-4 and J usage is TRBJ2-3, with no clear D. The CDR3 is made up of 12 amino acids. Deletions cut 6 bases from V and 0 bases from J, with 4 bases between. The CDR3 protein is CASRPSTDTQYF. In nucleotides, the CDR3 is TGTGCCAGCAGACCAAGCACAGATACGCAGTATTTT.

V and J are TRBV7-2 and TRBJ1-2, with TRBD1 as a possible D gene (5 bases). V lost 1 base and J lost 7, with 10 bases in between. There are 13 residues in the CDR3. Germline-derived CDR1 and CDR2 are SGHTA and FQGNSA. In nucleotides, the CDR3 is TGTGCCAGCAGCTTAGGGTATGGGGGTGGCTACACCTTC. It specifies CASSLGYGGGYTF. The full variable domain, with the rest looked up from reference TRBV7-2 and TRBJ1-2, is GAGVSQSPSNKVTEKGKDVELRCDPISGHTALYWYRQSLGQGLEFLIYFQGNSAPDKSGLPSDRFSAERTGGSVSTLTIQRTQQEDSAVYLCASSLGYGGGYTFGSGTRLTVV.

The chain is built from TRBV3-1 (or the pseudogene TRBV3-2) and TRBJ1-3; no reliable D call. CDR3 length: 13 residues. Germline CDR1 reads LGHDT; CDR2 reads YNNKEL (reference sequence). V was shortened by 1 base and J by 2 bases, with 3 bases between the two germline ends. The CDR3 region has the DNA TGTGCCAGCAGCCAAGTTGCTGGAAACACCATATATTTT. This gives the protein CASSQVAGNTIYF.

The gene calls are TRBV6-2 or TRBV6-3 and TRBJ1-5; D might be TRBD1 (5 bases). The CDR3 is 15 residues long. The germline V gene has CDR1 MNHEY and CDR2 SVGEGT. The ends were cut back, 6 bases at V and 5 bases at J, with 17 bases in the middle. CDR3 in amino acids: CASSRGGVGHQPQHF. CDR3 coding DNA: TGTGCCAGCAGCCGCGGGGGAGTGGGTCATCAGCCCCAGCATTTT.

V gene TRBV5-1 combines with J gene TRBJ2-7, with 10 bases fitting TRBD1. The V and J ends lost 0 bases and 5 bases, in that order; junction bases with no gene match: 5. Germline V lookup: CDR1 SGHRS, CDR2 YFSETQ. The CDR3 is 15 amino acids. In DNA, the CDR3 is TGCGCCAGCAGCTTGGAGGGACAGGGGAACGACGAGCAGTACTTC. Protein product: CASSLEGQGNDEQYF.

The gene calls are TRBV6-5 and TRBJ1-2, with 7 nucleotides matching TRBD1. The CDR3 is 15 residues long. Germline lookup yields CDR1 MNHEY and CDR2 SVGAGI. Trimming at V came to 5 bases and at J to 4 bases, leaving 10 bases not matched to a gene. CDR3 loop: CASSIPGQFSYGYTF. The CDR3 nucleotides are TGTGCCAGCAGTATCCCGGGACAGTTTTCCTATGGCTACACCTTC.

This chain's CDR3 is CASSQGQDYGYTF. CDR3 bases: TGTGCCAGCAGCCAAGGACAAGACTATGGCTACACCTTC. V usage is TRBV12-3 or TRBV12-4 and J usage is TRBJ1-2; D may be TRBD1 (5 bases). There are 13 residues in the CDR3. V was pared by 6 bases and J by 3 bases, with 11 bases between.